This T cell receptor beta chain was obtained from a study of blood T cells in healthy people across ages (dated by TCRdb to the mid-2010s). Context from the whole study: In model experiments, template switching captured roughly one uniquely barcoded TCR beta cDNA molecule for every two T cells. To avoid experimental bias, donors of different ages were randomly spread across the sequencing lanes. The donors were divided into four age groups: young (average roughly 15 years), middle-aged (approximately 39), aged (roughly 60) and long-lived (82). Using the same blood draw, the study looked at two additional independent replicas of 1 million unique cDNA reads for two donors, one aged 18 to 29 and the other aged 80 or older. The study measured age-related changes in TCR beta repertoire diversity using deep sequencing normalized with unique cDNA molecular identifiers.

Systemically healthy Caucasian individuals from Russia, 35 to 50 in total and aged about 6 to 95 years, were included as donors. Around 10 milliliters of peripheral blood were collected from each donor into EDTA-treated Vacutainer tubes. Ficoll-Paque density-gradient centrifugation was used to isolate PBMCs, with at least 6.5 million per sample. Total RNA was extracted from PBMCs with Trizol reagent, with at least 5 micrograms obtained per sample. The percentages of naive CD45RAhigh/CD27high T cells were determined by flow cytometry on a PBMC aliquot from every donor. The study at large found these results: Conclusive comparison of naive and antigen-experienced compartments was prevented by the profiling of bulk unsorted PBMCs. Observed TCR beta diversity per million T cells fell roughly linearly with age, and a significant reduction was already apparent by age around 39. Compared with the aged group, the long-lived group had more naive CD4+ T cells, fewer expanded clones and increased TCR diversity, a pattern suggesting age selection. Donor CMV infection status was unknown, potentially confounding age-related changes in expanded clonotypes. Estimates of total diversity based on one million sequenced T cells were regarded as lower bounds and as underestimates. The percentage of naive T cells measured by flow cytometry correlated strongly with observed TCR beta diversity.

Libraries were constructed by 5' RACE. Sequencing used an Illumina HiSeq 2500. A second PCR of roughly 7 to 11 cycles was performed with a sample-barcoded 5' primer and a J-beta primer mix. A template-switch 5' adaptor carrying 12 random nucleotides introduced a unique molecular identifier onto each TCR beta cDNA molecule. Each sample yielded at least 2.5 million CDR3-containing paired-end reads. All of the RNA was converted into first-strand cDNA using the Mint cDNA synthesis kit, with a TRBC-specific oligonucleotide serving as the primer. Following uracil-DNA glycosylase treatment, a first 18-cycle PCR with universal primers M1SS and BC2_uni_R was performed on all cDNA. Concerning the study's data processing: For normalization, 1 million high-quality reads, each with a distinct molecular identifier, were randomly selected from each sample. Reads sharing molecular identifiers were discarded rather than binned into consensus sequences. CDR3 identification, clonotype clustering and error correction used MiTCR with a Q25 quality threshold and the strictest error-elimination algorithm. Lower-bound total TCR beta diversity was estimated with a nonparametric unseen species model using Euler transformation. TCRdb ran its own pipeline on the public reads, namely fastp trimming at Q25 and MiXCR clone calling, and kept in-frame beta chains. For every CDR3 protein sequence, its rows merge into one entry that carries the most common genes and DNA. The V and J calls reflect TCRdb's pipeline rather than the authors' work. This sample comprises about 680,000 distinct CDR3 sequences, roughly 49% of them detected only once. Of the sample, under 35% is held by the ten largest clones.

With regard to this clonotype: The specificity of this receptor is unknown. No clone much larger than this one lies a single base away; base qualities are absent.

The V end gives up 5 bases and the J end 3 bases, leaving 9 bases in the junction not matched to a gene. From the cysteine through the phenylalanine, the CDR3 covers 15 amino acids. Only CDR3 DNA is held: 45 bases, read in frame from base 1. The germline V gene encodes CDR1 ENHRY and CDR2 SYGVKD. The sequence links TRBV10-3 to TRBJ2-7; 8 central nucleotides agree with TRBD2. Sequenced: blood. The receptor comes from a woman aged 60-70 years in good health. The CDR3: CAISPLAGIVYEQYF. The nucleotides are TGTGCCATCAGTCCCTTAGCGGGAATTGTCTACGAGCAGTACTTC.